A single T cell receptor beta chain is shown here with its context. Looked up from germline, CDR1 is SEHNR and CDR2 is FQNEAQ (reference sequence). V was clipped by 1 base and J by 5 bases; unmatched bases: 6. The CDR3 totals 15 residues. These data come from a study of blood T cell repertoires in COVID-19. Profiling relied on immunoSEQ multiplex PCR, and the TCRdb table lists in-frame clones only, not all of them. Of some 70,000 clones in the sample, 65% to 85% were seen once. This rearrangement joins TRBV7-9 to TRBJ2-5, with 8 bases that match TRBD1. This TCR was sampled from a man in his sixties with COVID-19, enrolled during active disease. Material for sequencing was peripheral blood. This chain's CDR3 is CASSLGGQGQETQYF. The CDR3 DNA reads TGTGCCAGCAGCTTAGGTGGACAGGGACAGGAGACCCAGTACTTC.